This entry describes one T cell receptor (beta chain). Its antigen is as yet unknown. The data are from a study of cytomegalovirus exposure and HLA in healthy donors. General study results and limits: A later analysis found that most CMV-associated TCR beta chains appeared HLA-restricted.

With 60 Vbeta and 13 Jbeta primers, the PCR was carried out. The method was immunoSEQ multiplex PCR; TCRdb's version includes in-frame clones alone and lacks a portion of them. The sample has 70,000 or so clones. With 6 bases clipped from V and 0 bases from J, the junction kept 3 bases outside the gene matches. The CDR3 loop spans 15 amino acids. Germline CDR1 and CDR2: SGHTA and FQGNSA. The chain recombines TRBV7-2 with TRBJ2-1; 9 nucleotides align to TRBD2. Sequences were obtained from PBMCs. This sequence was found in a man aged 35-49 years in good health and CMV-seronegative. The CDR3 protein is CASRFSGSSYNEQFF. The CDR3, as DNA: TGTGCCAGCAGATTTAGCGGGAGCTCCTACAATGAGCAGTTCTTC.